One sample yielded the 23 T cell receptor beta chains listed below, sequenced in a study of blood T cell repertoires in COVID-19. Some clones are missing from TCRdb's copy, which holds only in-frame ones; the method was immunoSEQ multiplex PCR. The sample includes around 200,000 clones, around 86% of them seen just once. The sequenced material came from peripheral blood. The receptors come from a woman older than 75 in a cohort sampled during active or convalescent COVID-19.

This clone was seen a handful of times. The chain is built from TRBV2 and TRBJ1-1; no reliable D call. Trimming took 9 bases from V and 0 from J, leaving 8 bases between them. This CDR3 comprises 12 residues. Germline CDR1 is SNHLY and CDR2 is FYNNEI. CDR3 DNA sequence: TGTGCCAGGATAGTTATGAACACTGAAGCTTTCTTT. Residues: CARIVMNTEAFF.

The V and J genes are TRBV27 and TRBJ1-4; TRBD1 matches at 11 bases. The CDR3 loop spans 17 amino acids. Germline V CDR1 and CDR2: MNHEY, SMNVEV (reference sequence). Trimming took 5 bases from V and 7 from J; bases not matched to a gene: 12. The CDR3 region has the DNA TGTGCCAGCAGTCCGTGGACAGGGGGCAGGAGTCGTGAAAAACTGTTTTTT. Translated: CASSPWTGGRSREKLFF.

The chain joins TRBV28 to TRBJ1-3; no definite D call. From germline, CDR1 is MDHEN and CDR2 SYDVKM. Trimming removed 1 base at V and 2 bases at J, with 12 bases between. This CDR3 spans 16 amino acids. CDR3 sequence (DNA): TGTGCCAGCAGTTTATATCTCGGGTCAACTGGAAACACCATATATTTT. Translation gives CASSLYLGSTGNTIYF.

This chain uses TRBV5-1 with TRBJ2-3, with D possibly matching TRBD2 (6 bases). The V end lost 4 bases, the J end lost 4 bases, and 13 bases lay between the germline ends. The CDR3 runs 14 residues. Germline V gene sequence: CDR1 SGHRS, CDR2 YFSETQ. The CDR3 nucleotides are TGCGCCAGCAGCCCGCGGGACGGGGCAGATACGCAGTATTTT. This sequence encodes CASSPRDGADTQYF.

The chain links TRBV4-1 to TRBJ2-3, with D possibly matching TRBD2 (5 bases). Germline lookup yields CDR1 MGHRA and CDR2 YSYEKL. V was cut by 4 bases and J by 2 bases, with 13 bases left in between. The CDR3 consists of 15 residues. CDR3: CASSPIALTTDTQYF. CDR3 nucleotides: TGCGCCAGCAGCCCCATAGCGTTGACCACAGATACGCAGTATTTT.

This clone was seen only a few times. V gene TRBV5-6 combines with J gene TRBJ2-2; 10 nucleotides line up with TRBD1. With 4 bases clipped from V and 8 bases from J, the junction kept 8 bases outside the gene matches. The CDR3 consists of 15 residues. The V gene's germline CDR1 is SGHDT and CDR2 YYEEEE. In nucleotides, the CDR3 is TGTGCCAGCAGCCCGACAGGGGGCGTAGGAGGGGAGCTGTTTTTT. Its protein product is CASSPTGGVGGELFF. Drawing the rest from reference TRBV5-6 and TRBJ2-2, the complete variable domain is DAGVTQSPTHLIKTRGQQVTLRCSPKSGHDTVSWYQQALGQGPQFIFQYYEEEERQRGNFPDRFSGHQFPNYSSELNVNALLLGDSALYLCASSPTGGVGGELFFGEGSRLTVL.

In DNA form, the CDR3 reads TGCGCCAGCAGCTTAAAGACAGGGACCTTATATGGCTACACCTTC. It yields the protein CASSLKTGTLYGYTF. The gene calls are TRBV4-1 and TRBJ1-2, with 7 bases fitting TRBD1. Germline lookup yields CDR1 MGHRA and CDR2 YSYEKL. Unmatched junction bases numbered 11, after V lost 5 bases and J lost 5 bases. The CDR3 consists of 15 residues.

The J gene is TRBJ1-5, the V gene TRBV12-5, with a tentative D call TRBD1 (6 bases). In germline, CDR1 is LGHNT, CDR2 FRNRAP. Trimming shortened V by 6 bases and J by 5 bases, and 17 bases separated the two germline ends. The CDR3 covers 15 residues. The CDR3 DNA is TGTGCTAGTGGCAAAGAAACAGGGTTGTATCAGCCCCAGCATTTT. It is translated as CASGKETGLYQPQHF.

V gene TRBV9 combines with J gene TRBJ2-1; D is unresolved. V lost 5 bases to trimming and J lost 12 bases, with 18 bases between them. In germline, CDR1 is SGDLS, CDR2 YYNGEE. This CDR3 comprises 13 residues. CDR3 bases: TGTGCCAGCAGTTCCTCCCCCGGTGATCCGCAGTTCTTC. It codes for CASSSSPGDPQFF.

This chain links TRBV7-2 with TRBJ2-3; 13 nucleotides align to TRBD2. The CDR3 contains 17 residues. V was clipped by 2 bases and J by 3 bases; unmatched bases: 5. CDR1 SGHTA and CDR2 FQGNSA come from the germline V gene. CDR3 DNA sequence: TGTGCCAGCAGCTTATATACTAGCGGGGGGGTTACAGATACGCAGTATTTT. Protein: CASSLYTSGGVTDTQYF. Full variable domain (remainder filled in from reference TRBV7-2 and TRBJ2-3): GAGVSQSPSNKVTEKGKDVELRCDPISGHTALYWYRQSLGQGLEFLIYFQGNSAPDKSGLPSDRFSAERTGGSVSTLTIQRTQQEDSAVYLCASSLYTSGGVTDTQYFGPGTRLTVL.

A word on this clone: Germline and junction disagree at one end, which may indicate a read error. The chain recombines TRBV5-1 with TRBJ1-1, with TRBD1 as a possible D gene (5 bases). Germline V CDR1 and CDR2: SGHRS, YFSETQ. The CDR3 is 16 amino acids. The chain's CDR3 is CASRLGGWTVNTEAFF. Written as DNA, the CDR3 is TGCGCCAGCAGGTTGGGGGGATGGACTGTGAACACTGAAGCTTTCTTT.

The chain recombines TRBV27 with TRBJ1-1; 7 nucleotides match TRBD1. Unmatched junction bases numbered 7, after V lost 5 bases and J lost 4 bases. CDR3 size: 14 residues. Germline values: CDR1 MNHEY, CDR2 SMNVEV (reference sequence). CDR3 protein: CASSTQTGPTEAFF. The CDR3 DNA reads TGTGCCAGCAGTACACAGACAGGGCCCACTGAAGCTTTCTTT.

This chain uses TRBV2 with TRBJ2-7; D perhaps matches TRBD2 (6 bases). V lost 7 bases, J lost 6 bases, and 13 bases lay in between. In germline, CDR1 is SNHLY, CDR2 FYNNEI. CDR3 length: 12 residues. The CDR3 region has the DNA TGTGCCAGCACTGGGTGGAGGGCCGAGCAGTACGTC. It yields the protein CASTGWRAEQYV.

The rearrangement uses TRBV15 and TRBJ2-7; TRBD2 agrees at 11 bases. Germline CDR1 reads LNHNV; CDR2 reads YYDKDF (reference sequence). V shed 2 bases and J 3 bases; nucleotides not matched to a gene: 0. The CDR3 is 14 amino acids. CDR3 loop: CATSRLAGGYEQYF. For the CDR3, the DNA is TGTGCCACCAGCAGACTAGCGGGGGGCTACGAGCAGTACTTC.

The chain carries TRBV5-8 and TRBJ2-7; 12 bases match TRBD2. This CDR3 spans 15 amino acids. Germline V lookup: CDR1 SGHTS, CDR2 YDEGEE. V was pared by 7 bases and J by 2 bases, with 7 bases of the junction left unmatched. The DNA for the CDR3 is TGTGCCAGCGAATGGACTAGCGGGGAAACCTACGAGCAGTACGTC. It is translated as CASEWTSGETYEQYV.

The chain is built from TRBV5-1 and TRBJ2-5, with D maybe TRBD1 (7 bases). The V gene lost 0 bases and the J gene lost 5 bases, with 14 bases spanning the gap. Germline loops: CDR1 SGHRS, CDR2 YFSETQ. CDR3 length equals 15 residues. As DNA, the CDR3 is TGCGCCAGCAGCTTGGTCAGGGGGGCGGAGGAGACCCAGTACTTC. Translating it yields CASSLVRGAEETQYF.

The chain employs TRBV27 and TRBJ1-5; D gene ambiguous. The ends were cut back, 4 bases at V and 6 bases at J, with 7 bases in the middle. The CDR3 has 12 amino acids. Germline values: CDR1 MNHEY, CDR2 SMNVEV (reference sequence). CDR3 loop: CASSSRGQPQHF. The CDR3 DNA sequence: TGTGCCAGCAGTTCCAGAGGTCAGCCCCAGCATTTT.

The rearrangement links TRBV6-5 to TRBJ2-7; TRBD1 matches at 11 bases. CDR1 and CDR2 (germline): MNHEY, SVGAGI. This CDR3 has 15 residues. V dropped 6 bases and J dropped 6; count of bases not matched to a gene: 10. The CDR3 loop reads CASSYGTGGNCEQYV. In DNA form, the CDR3 reads TGTGCCAGCAGCTACGGGACAGGGGGTAATTGCGAGCAGTACGTC.

This rearrangement joins TRBV30 to TRBJ2-3; 9 nucleotides line up with TRBD2. V gave up 2 bases and J gave up 1 base; unmatched junction bases: 4. CDR1 and CDR2 (germline): GTSNPN, SVGIG (reference sequence). This CDR3 has 15 residues. The CDR3 nucleotides read TGTGCCTGGAGTCGCATAGCGGGGGGCACAGATACGCAGTATTTT. This gives the protein CAWSRIAGGTDTQYF.

This clone was counted once. This sequence joins TRBV4-1 and TRBJ2-3; D is uncertain. CDR3 length: 15 amino acids. The germline V gene encodes CDR1 MGHRA and CDR2 YSYEKL. The V gene lost 1 base and the J gene lost 1 base, with 9 bases spanning the gap. The CDR3 sequence is CASSQGPFGTDTQYF. CDR3 DNA sequence: TGCGCCAGCAGCCAAGGGCCTTTTGGCACAGATACGCAGTATTTT.

This chain joins TRBV10-3 and TRBJ2-1; tentative D call: TRBD2 (6 bases). The V end lost 3 bases, the J end lost 0 bases, and 9 bases lay between the germline ends. The CDR3 consists of 15 residues. Germline-derived CDR1 and CDR2 are ENHRY and SYGVKD. The CDR3 DNA reads TGTGCCATCAGTGACGGGGGAGTCTCCTACAATGAGCAGTTCTTC. Its protein product is CAISDGGVSYNEQFF.

The chain employs TRBV19 and TRBJ1-3; no clear D. The CDR3 has 16 residues. Trimming left V 5 bases short and J 3 bases short, with 17 bases between. CDR1 is LNHDA, CDR2 SQIVND, per germline (reference sequence). DNA of the CDR3: TGTGCCAGTAGTGGTTACAGAGGGTCCTATGGAAACACCATATATTTT. It yields the protein CASSGYRGSYGNTIYF.

The rearrangement uses TRBV6-6 and TRBJ2-7; tentatively, D is TRBD2 (6 bases). Deletions cut 8 bases from V and 7 bases from J, with 12 bases between. Germline V gives CDR1 MNHNY, CDR2 SVGAGI (reference sequence). The CDR3 runs 11 residues. In DNA form, the CDR3 reads TGTGCCAGCCGGGGGTTTGAGGAGCAGTACTTC. Translating gives CASRGFEEQYF.